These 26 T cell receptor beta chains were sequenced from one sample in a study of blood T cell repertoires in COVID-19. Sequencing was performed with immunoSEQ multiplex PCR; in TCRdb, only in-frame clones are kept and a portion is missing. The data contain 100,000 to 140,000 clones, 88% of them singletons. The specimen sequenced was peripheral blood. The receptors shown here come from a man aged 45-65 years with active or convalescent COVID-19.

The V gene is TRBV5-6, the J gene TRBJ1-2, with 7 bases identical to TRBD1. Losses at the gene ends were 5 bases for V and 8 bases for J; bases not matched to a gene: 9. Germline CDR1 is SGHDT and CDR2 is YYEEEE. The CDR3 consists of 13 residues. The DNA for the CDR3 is TGTGCCAGCAGTACCACGACAGGGTTCGGCTACACCTTC. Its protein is CASSTTTGFGYTF.

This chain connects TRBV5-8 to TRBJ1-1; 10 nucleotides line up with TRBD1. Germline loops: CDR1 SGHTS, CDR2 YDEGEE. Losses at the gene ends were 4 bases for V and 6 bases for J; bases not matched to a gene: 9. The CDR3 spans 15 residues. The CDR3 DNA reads TGTGCCAGCAGCCCTTTCGGACAGGGGGGATCTGAAGCTTTCTTT. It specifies CASSPFGQGGSEAFF.

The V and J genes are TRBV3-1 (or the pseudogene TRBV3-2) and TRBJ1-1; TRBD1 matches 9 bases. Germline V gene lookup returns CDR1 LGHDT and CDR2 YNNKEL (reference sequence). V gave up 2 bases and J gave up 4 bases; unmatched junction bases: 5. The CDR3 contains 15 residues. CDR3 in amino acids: CASSQLMTGGTEAFF. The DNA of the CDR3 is TGTGCCAGCAGCCAACTCATGACAGGGGGCACTGAAGCTTTCTTT.

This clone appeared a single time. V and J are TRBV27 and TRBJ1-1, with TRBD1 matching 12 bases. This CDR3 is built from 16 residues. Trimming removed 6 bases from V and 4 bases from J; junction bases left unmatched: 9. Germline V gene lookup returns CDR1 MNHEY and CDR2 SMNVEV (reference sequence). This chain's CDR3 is CASRDGTGGRATEAFF. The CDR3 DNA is TGTGCCAGCAGAGATGGGACAGGGGGCCGGGCCACTGAAGCTTTCTTT.

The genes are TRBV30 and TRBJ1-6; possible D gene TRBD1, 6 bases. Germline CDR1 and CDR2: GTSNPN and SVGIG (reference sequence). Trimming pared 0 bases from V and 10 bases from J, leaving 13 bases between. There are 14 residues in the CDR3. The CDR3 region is CAWSVSRGSSPLHF. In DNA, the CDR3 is TGTGCCTGGAGTGTATCGAGGGGGTCCTCACCCCTCCACTTT.

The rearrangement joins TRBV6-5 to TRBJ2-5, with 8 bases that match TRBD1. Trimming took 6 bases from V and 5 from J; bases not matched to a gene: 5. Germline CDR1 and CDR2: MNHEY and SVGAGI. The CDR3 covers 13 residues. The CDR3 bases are TGTGCCAGCAGGAGACAGGGGTCGGAGACCCAGTACTTC. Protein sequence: CASRRQGSETQYF.

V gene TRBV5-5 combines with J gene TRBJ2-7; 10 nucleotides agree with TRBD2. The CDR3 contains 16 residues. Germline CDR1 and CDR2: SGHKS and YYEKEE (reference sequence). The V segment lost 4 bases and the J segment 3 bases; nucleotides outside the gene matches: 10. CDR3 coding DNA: TGTGCCAGCAGCACGACGGGACTAGCGAAATTCTACGAGCAGTACTTC. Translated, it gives CASSTTGLAKFYEQYF. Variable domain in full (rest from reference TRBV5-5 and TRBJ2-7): DAGVTQSPTHLIKTRGQQVTLRCSPISGHKSVSWYQQVLGQGPQFIFQYYEKEERGRGNFPDRFSARQFPNYSSELNVNALLLGDSALYLCASSTTGLAKFYEQYFGPGTRLTVT.

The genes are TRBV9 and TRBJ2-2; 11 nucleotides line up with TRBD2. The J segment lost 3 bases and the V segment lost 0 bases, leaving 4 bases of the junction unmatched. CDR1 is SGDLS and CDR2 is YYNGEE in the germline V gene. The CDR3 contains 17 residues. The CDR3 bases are TGTGCCAGCAGCGTAGAACTAGCGGGAGTGGACACCGGGGAGCTGTTTTTT. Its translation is CASSVELAGVDTGELFF. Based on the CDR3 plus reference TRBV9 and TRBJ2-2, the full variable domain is DSGVTQTPKHLITATGQRVTLRCSPRSGDLSVYWYQQSLDQGLQFLIQYYNGEERAKGNILERFSAQQFPDLHSELNLSSLELGDSALYFCASSVELAGVDTGELFFGEGSRLTVL.

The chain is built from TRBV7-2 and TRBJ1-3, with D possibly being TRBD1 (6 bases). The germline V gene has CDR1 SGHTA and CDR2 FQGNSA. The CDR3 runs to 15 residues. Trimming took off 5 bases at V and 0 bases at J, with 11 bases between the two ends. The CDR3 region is CASSPDSISGNTIYF. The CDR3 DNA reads TGTGCCAGCAGCCCGGACAGCATCTCTGGAAACACCATATATTTT.

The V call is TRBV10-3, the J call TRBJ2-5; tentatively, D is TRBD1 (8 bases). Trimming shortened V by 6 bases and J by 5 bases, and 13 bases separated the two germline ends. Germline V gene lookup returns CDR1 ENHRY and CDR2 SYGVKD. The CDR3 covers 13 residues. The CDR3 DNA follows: TGTGCCATCAGCGGACAGGGAGGGGAGACCCAGTACTTC. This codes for CAISGQGGETQYF.

The CDR3 sequence is CASSMRGNEQFF. CDR3 coding DNA: TGTGCCAGTAGTATGAGAGGCAATGAGCAGTTCTTC. The chain links TRBV19 to TRBJ2-1; D not resolved. The CDR3 is 12 residues long. V dropped 3 bases and J dropped 6 bases, with 6 bases sitting between them. CDR1 is LNHDA, CDR2 SQIVND, per germline (reference sequence).

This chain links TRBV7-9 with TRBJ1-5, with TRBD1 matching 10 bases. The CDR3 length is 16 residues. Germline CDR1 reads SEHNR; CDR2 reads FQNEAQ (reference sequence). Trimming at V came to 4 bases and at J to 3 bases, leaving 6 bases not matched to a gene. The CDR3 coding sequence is TGTGCCAGCAGCTCGACAGGGGGCGCGTCCAATCAGCCCCAGCATTTT. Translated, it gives CASSSTGGASNQPQHF. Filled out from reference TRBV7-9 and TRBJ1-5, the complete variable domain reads DTGVSQNPRHKITKRGQNVTFRCDPISEHNRLYWYRQTLGQGPEFLTYFQNEAQLEKSRLLSDRFSAERPKGSFSTLEIQRTEQGDSAMYLCASSSTGGASNQPQHFGDGTRLSIL.

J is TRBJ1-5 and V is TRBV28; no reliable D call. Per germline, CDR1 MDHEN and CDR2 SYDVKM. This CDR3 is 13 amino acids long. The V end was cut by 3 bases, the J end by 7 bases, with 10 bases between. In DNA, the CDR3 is TGTGCCAGCAGTTTCCCGGGAGCACAGCCCCAGCATTTT. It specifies CASSFPGAQPQHF.

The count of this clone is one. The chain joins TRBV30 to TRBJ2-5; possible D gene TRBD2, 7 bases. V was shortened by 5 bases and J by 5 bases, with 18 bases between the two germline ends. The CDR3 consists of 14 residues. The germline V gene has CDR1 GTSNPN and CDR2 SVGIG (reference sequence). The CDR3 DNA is TGTGCCTGGTCTAGGGGAGGGGGTAGTGAGACCCAGTACTTC. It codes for CAWSRGGGSETQYF.

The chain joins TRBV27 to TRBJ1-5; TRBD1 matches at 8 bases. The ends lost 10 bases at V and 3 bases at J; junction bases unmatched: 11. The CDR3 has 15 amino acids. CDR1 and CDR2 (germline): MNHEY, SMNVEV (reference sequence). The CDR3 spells CATKKADRDNQPQHF. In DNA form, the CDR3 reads TGTGCCACCAAGAAAGCGGACAGGGACAATCAGCCCCAGCATTTT.

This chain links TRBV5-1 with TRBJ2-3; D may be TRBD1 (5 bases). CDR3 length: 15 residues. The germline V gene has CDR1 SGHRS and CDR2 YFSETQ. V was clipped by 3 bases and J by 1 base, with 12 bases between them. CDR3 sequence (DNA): TGCGCCAGCAGCTACGACAGTTTCGGCACAGATACGCAGTATTTT. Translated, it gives CASSYDSFGTDTQYF.

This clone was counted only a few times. The DNA of the CDR3 is TGTGCCCTAGCGGGAGGCACCGGGGAGCTGTTTTTT. Translated, it gives CALAGGTGELFF. This chain links TRBV30 with TRBJ2-2; 11 positions agree with TRBD2. Per the germline V gene, CDR1 is GTSNPN and CDR2 is SVGIG (reference sequence). The CDR3 totals 12 residues. V was clipped by 8 bases and J by 4 bases; unmatched bases: 0.

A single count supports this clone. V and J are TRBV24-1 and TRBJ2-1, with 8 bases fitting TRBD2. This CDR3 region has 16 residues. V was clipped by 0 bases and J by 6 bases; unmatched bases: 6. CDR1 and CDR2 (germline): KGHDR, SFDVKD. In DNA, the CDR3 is TGTGCCACCAGTGATTTGCCAGGACTAGCAGGCAATGAGCAGTTCTTC. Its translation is CATSDLPGLAGNEQFF.

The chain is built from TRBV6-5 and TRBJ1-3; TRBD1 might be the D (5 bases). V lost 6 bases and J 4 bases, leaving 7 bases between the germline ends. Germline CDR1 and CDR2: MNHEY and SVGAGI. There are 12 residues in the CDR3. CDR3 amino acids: CASRGLGNTIYF. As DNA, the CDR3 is TGTGCCAGCAGGGGGCTAGGAAACACCATATATTTT.

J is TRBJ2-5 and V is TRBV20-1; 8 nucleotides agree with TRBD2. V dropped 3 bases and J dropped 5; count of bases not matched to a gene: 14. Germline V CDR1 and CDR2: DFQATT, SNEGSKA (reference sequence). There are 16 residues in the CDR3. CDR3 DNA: TGCAGTGCTAGTACGCAAGGGAGCGGGAGAGGGGAGACCCAGTACTTC. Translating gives CSASTQGSGRGETQYF.

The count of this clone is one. The CDR3 region has the DNA TGTGCCACCAGTGAGACGGGACAGGGGACCACCGGGGAGCTGTTTTTT. It translates to CATSETGQGTTGELFF. V is TRBV24-1 and J is TRBJ2-2; TRBD1 matches 10 bases. V gave up 4 bases and J gave up 4 bases; unmatched junction bases: 5. Germline CDR1 KGHDR, CDR2 SFDVKD. The CDR3 length is 16 residues.

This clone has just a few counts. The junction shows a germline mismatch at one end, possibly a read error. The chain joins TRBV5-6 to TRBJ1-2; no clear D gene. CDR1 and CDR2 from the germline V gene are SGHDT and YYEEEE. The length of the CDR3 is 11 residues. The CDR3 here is CASSRETALSF. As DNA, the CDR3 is TGTGCCAGCAGCCGAGAAACTGCCCTCTCCTTC.

The CDR3 sequence is CASSNGGQVHSNQPQHF. The CDR3 DNA is TGTGCCAGCAGCAATGGTGGGCAGGTCCATAGCAATCAGCCCCAGCATTTT. The chain combines TRBV21-1 with TRBJ1-5; TRBD1 is taken as the D call from the table, unchecked against the DNA. TRBV21-1 has pseudogene status. The CDR3 sequence is 17 residues long.

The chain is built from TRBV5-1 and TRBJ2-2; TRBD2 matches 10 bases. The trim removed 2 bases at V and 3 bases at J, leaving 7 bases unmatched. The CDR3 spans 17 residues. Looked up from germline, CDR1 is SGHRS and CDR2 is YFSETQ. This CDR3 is CASSLASGRGDTGELFF. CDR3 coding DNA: TGCGCCAGCAGCTTAGCTAGCGGGAGAGGGGACACCGGGGAGCTGTTTTTT.

CDR3 sequence (DNA): TGTGCCAGCAGTCAACACTTATCGGGGGAAAAACTGTTTTTT. As protein: CASSQHLSGEKLFF. This chain links TRBV6-5 with TRBJ1-4, with D hard to call. The CDR3 is 14 residues long. From germline, CDR1 is MNHEY and CDR2 SVGAGI. Between the trimmed V and J ends, which lost 5 bases and 8 bases, there was a span of 15 bases.

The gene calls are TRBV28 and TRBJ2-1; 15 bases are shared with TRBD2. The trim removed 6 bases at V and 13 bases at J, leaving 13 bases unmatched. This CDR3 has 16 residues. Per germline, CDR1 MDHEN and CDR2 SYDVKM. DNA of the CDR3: TGTGCCAGCAGGGGGGGGACTAGCGGGAGGCTCCGGGCTCAGTTCTTC. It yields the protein CASRGGTSGRLRAQFF. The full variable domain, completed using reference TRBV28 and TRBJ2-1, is DVKVTQSSRYLVKRTGEKVFLECVQDMDHENMFWYRQDPGLGLRLIYFSYDVKMKEKGDIPEGYSVSREKKERFSLILESASTNQTSMYLCASRGGTSGRLRAQFFGPGTRLTVL.